The 3 T cell receptor beta chains reported below all come from one sample, sequenced in a study of T cell therapy after organ transplantation (dated by TCRdb to about 2019). Antigens for these TCRs are unknown. In light of the paper, this sample's time point label describes: 4-8 weeks after completion of therapy. The library relied on the immunoSEQ multiplex PCR assay. TCRdb limited this immuneACCESS table to in-frame rearrangements with V and J called. A share of clones is missing; checked studies link under half to unresolved V genes, and the rest is unexplained. The sample data list 20,000 or so clones, and about 81% of these were observed just once. The ten largest clones take up 9.2% of the sample. This specimen was CD8+ T cells from blood, taken after autologous CMV-specific T cell therapy. These TCRs come from a human patient who had received a solid organ transplant and had CMV disease. Some T cells may originate with the graft donor following a transplant.

The chain couples TRBV10-2 to TRBJ2-1, with TRBD1 matching over 10 bases. Germline loops: CDR1 WSHSY, CDR2 SAAADI. The trim removed 10 bases at V and 10 bases at J, leaving 10 bases unmatched. The CDR3 spans 13 residues. CDR3 region: CATVEDRGREQFF. The CDR3 DNA is TGCGCCACCGTGGAAGACAGGGGGCGGGAGCAGTTCTTC.

As DNA, the CDR3 is TGTGCCAGCAGCAAAGGGCCGGGGGCTGGGGAGACCCAGTACTTC. Its translation: CASSKGPGAGETQYF. This rearrangement joins TRBV13 to TRBJ2-5; perhaps D is TRBD1 or TRBD2 (6 bases each). Germline CDR1 and CDR2: PRHDT and FYEKMQ (reference sequence). Trimming stripped 5 bases from V and 5 bases from J, with 18 bases between. The CDR3 is made up of 15 amino acids.

This clone turned up a few times. V usage is TRBV11-2 and J usage is TRBJ1-3; TRBD1 agrees at 8 bases. The CDR3 loop spans 14 amino acids. Germline trimming cut 1 base from V and 7 bases from J; bases unmatched to any gene: 3. The germline V gene has CDR1 SGHAT and CDR2 FQNNGV. The CDR3 DNA sequence: TGTGCCAGCAGCTTAGGGACAGGGATGAACACCATATATTTT. This translates into CASSLGTGMNTIYF.